This paragraph covers one T cell receptor (beta chain) sequence. These data come from a study of T cell responses to AZD1222 COVID-19 vaccine. The method was immunoSEQ multiplex PCR; TCRdb's version includes in-frame clones alone and lacks a portion of them. The table shows fewer than 80,000 clones, with around 79% occurring only once. This CDR3 spans 15 amino acids. Trimming cost V 8 bases and J 2 bases; bases outside gene matches: 10. Germline V gene data show CDR1 as LGHDT and CDR2 as YNNKEL (reference sequence). The clonotype was recovered from an adult in good health. The chain has TRBV3-1 (or the pseudogene TRBV3-2) and TRBJ2-5; TRBD2 matches at 8 bases. This sample comprised peripheral blood, obtained on day 0 of MenACWY control vaccination. The CDR3 DNA reads as TGTGCCAGCGGAGGGCGGGGGGTGGATCAAGAGACCCAGTACTTC. It translates to CASGGRGVDQETQYF.